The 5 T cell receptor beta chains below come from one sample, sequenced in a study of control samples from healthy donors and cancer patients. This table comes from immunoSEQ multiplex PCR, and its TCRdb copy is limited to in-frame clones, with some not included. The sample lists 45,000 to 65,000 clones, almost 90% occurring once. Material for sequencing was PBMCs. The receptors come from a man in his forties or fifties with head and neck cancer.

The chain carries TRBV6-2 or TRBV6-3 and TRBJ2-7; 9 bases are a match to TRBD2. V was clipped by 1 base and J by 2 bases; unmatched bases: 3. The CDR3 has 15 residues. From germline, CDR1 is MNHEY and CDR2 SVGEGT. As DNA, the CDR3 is TGTGCCAGCAGTTACTGGGCGGGAGGGCCCTACGAGCAGTACTTC. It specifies CASSYWAGGPYEQYF.

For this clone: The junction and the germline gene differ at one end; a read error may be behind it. In DNA form, the CDR3 reads TGCGCCAGCAATCGGGAGGGTAACCGGGGAGCTGTTTTT. This translates into CASNREGNRGAVF. The V gene is TRBV10-1, the J gene TRBJ2-2, with 8 bases lining up with TRBD2. The V gene's germline CDR1 is WNHNN and CDR2 SYGVQD (reference sequence). The CDR3 loop spans 13 amino acids.

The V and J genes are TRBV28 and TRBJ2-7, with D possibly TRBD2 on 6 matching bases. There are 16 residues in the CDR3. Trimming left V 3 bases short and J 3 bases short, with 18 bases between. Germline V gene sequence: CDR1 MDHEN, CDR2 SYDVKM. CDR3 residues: CASSFFSGRRGYEQYF. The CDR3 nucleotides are TGTGCCAGCAGTTTTTTTTCGGGACGGAGGGGCTACGAGCAGTACTTC. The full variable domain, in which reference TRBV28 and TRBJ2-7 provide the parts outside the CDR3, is DVKVTQSSRYLVKRTGEKVFLECVQDMDHENMFWYRQDPGLGLRLIYFSYDVKMKEKGDIPEGYSVSREKKERFSLILESASTNQTSMYLCASSFFSGRRGYEQYFGPGTRLTVT.

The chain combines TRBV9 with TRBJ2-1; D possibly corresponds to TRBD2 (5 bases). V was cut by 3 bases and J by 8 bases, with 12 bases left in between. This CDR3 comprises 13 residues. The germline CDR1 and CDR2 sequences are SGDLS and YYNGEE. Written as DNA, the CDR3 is TGTGCCAGCAGCGATAAACTAGTGCATGAGCAGTTCTTC. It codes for CASSDKLVHEQFF.

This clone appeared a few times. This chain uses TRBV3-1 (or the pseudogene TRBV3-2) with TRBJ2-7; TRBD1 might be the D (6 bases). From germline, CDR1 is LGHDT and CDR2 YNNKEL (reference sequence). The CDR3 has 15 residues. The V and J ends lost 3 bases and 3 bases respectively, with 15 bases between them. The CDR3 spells CASSQQQGCLYEQYF. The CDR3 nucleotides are TGTGCCAGCAGCCAGCAACAGGGATGCCTCTACGAGCAGTACTTC.